The rows below give T cell receptor beta chains drawn from one sample of a study of OX40 agonist ivuxolimab in advanced cancers. TCRdb's table, derived via immunoSEQ multiplex PCR, lists solely in-frame clones and lacks some. The table shows roughly 61,000 clones, with about 85% occurring only once. The specimen was CD4+ or CD8+ T cells sorted from blood, collected in a trial of the OX40 agonist ivuxolimab. The receptor source for this set is an adult with an advanced solid tumor such as melanoma, head and neck, liver or kidney cancer. Each CDR3 is given with its conserved first and last residue. Fields, in order: J gene, CDR3 length, V gene, clone size, D gene, CDR3 DNA, CDR3 protein. A D gene is named only where the DNA matches it firmly. Clone sizes are given selectively: once, few, many, or a class where the clone is expanded.

j_gene: TRBJ2-7
len: 13
v_gene: TRBV14
abundance: -
d_gene: TRBD2
CDR3nt: TGTGCCAGCAGCTCCACAGCGGGGGGCGAGCAGTACTTC
CDR3aa: CASSSTAGGEQYF

j_gene: TRBJ1-6
len: 14
v_gene: TRBV6-5
abundance: -
d_gene: -
CDR3nt: TGTGCCAGCAGTTACTCCGGACTCGATTCACCCCTCCACTTT
CDR3aa: CASSYSGLDSPLHF

j_gene: TRBJ2-5
len: 15
v_gene: TRBV11-3
abundance: -
d_gene: -
CDR3nt: TGTGCCAGCCTTCTTCGGGGCCCGTACCAAGAGACCCAGTACTTC
CDR3aa: CASLLRGPYQETQYF

j_gene: TRBJ2-5
len: 13
v_gene: TRBV2
abundance: once
d_gene: -
CDR3nt: TGTGCCAGCTCCCCGGAAGGGATGGAGACCCAGTACTTC
CDR3aa: CASSPEGMETQYF

j_gene: TRBJ2-5
len: 11
v_gene: TRBV7-9
abundance: -
d_gene: -
CDR3nt: TGTGCCAGCAGCTTTCGGGCAGGACCCAACTTC
CDR3aa: CASSFRAGPNF

j_gene: TRBJ2-1
len: 12
v_gene: TRBV30
abundance: -
d_gene: -
CDR3nt: TGTGCCTGGAGAACTCAGAGGAGCGAGCAGTTCTTC
CDR3aa: CAWRTQRSEQFF

j_gene: TRBJ1-5
len: 16
v_gene: TRBV19
abundance: few
d_gene: -
CDR3nt: TGTGCCAGTAGCACGAGGGAAGGTGGGCGCAATCAGCCCCAGCATTTT
CDR3aa: CASSTREGGRNQPQHF

j_gene: TRBJ1-2
len: 13
v_gene: TRBV6-5
abundance: few
d_gene: TRBD1
CDR3nt: TGTGCCAGCAGCACAGGGGGCGGGTCTGGCTACACCTTC
CDR3aa: CASSTGGGSGYTF

j_gene: TRBJ2-2
len: 14
v_gene: TRBV18
abundance: -
d_gene: -
CDR3nt: TGTGCCAGCTCACCACAGGGGAACACCGGGGAGCTGTTTTTT
CDR3aa: CASSPQGNTGELFF

j_gene: TRBJ2-7
len: 11
v_gene: TRBV6-1
abundance: once
d_gene: -
CDR3nt: TGTGCCAGCGACAGCCCCTACGAGCAGTACTTC
CDR3aa: CASDSPYEQYF

j_gene: TRBJ2-1
len: 12
v_gene: TRBV6-1
abundance: -
d_gene: -
CDR3nt: TGTGCCAGCCGACTCCCGGACAATGAGCAGTTCTTC
CDR3aa: CASRLPDNEQFF

j_gene: TRBJ2-7
len: 16
v_gene: TRBV13
abundance: -
d_gene: -
CDR3nt: TGTGCCAGCAGCTCACGGTTAACGGGACTGTCGTACGAGCAGTACTTC
CDR3aa: CASSSRLTGLSYEQYF

j_gene: TRBJ1-3
len: 14
v_gene: TRBV19
abundance: -
d_gene: -
CDR3nt: TGTGCCAGTAGAGGGGCACAGATTGGAAACACCATATATTTT
CDR3aa: CASRGAQIGNTIYF

j_gene: TRBJ1-1
len: 13
v_gene: TRBV11-3
abundance: -
d_gene: -
CDR3nt: TGTGCCAGCAGCTCGTACAGGGACACTGAAGCTTTCTTT
CDR3aa: CASSSYRDTEAFF

j_gene: TRBJ1-3
len: 15
v_gene: TRBV10-3
abundance: -
d_gene: TRBD1
CDR3nt: TGTGCCATCCGCTTTCAGGGGGCAAGAGGAAACACCATATATTTT
CDR3aa: CAIRFQGARGNTIYF

j_gene: TRBJ2-2
len: 17
v_gene: TRBV11-3
abundance: -
d_gene: TRBD2
CDR3nt: TGTGCCAGCAGCTCCGCTCACGGGGGGTCGGCCACCGGGGAGCTGTTTTTT
CDR3aa: CASSSAHGGSATGELFF

j_gene: TRBJ2-1
len: 13
v_gene: TRBV11-2
abundance: -
d_gene: -
CDR3nt: TGTGCCAGCAGCTCCGCTCTAGCGAATGAGCAGTTCTTC
CDR3aa: CASSSALANEQFF

j_gene: TRBJ2-3
len: 17
v_gene: TRBV2
abundance: -
d_gene: TRBD1
CDR3nt: TGTGCCAGCAGTGCCTTATATGGGACAGGCAGCACAGATACGCAGTATTTT
CDR3aa: CASSALYGTGSTDTQYF

j_gene: TRBJ1-2
len: 13
v_gene: TRBV5-6
abundance: once
d_gene: -
CDR3nt: TGTGCCAGCAGCCGGACGGGCAGTAAAGGCTACACCTTC
CDR3aa: CASSRTGSKGYTF

j_gene: TRBJ2-3
len: 18
v_gene: TRBV6-1
abundance: -
d_gene: -
CDR3nt: TGTGCCAGCAGTGAACGGAGGGAAAGGCTAGCTTGGACAGATACGCAGTATTTT
CDR3aa: CASSERRERLAWTDTQYF

j_gene: TRBJ1-1
len: 13
v_gene: TRBV7-2
abundance: -
d_gene: -
CDR3nt: TGTGCCAGCAGCTTTCCTGGGACATTCGAAGCTTTCTTT
CDR3aa: CASSFPGTFEAFF

j_gene: TRBJ2-3
len: 13
v_gene: TRBV19
abundance: -
d_gene: -
CDR3nt: TGTGCCAGTAGTAAGACACGGGAAGATACGCAGTATTTT
CDR3aa: CASSKTREDTQYF

j_gene: TRBJ2-5
len: 16
v_gene: TRBV5-4
abundance: -
d_gene: TRBD2
CDR3nt: TGTGCCAGCAGCTTGGCATTAGCGGGGGTGGGAGAGACCCAGTACTTC
CDR3aa: CASSLALAGVGETQYF

j_gene: TRBJ1-5
len: 15
v_gene: TRBV27
abundance: once
d_gene: TRBD1
CDR3nt: TGTGCCACACGAAAACAGGGGATTTGGAATCAGCCCCAGCATTTT
CDR3aa: CATRKQGIWNQPQHF

j_gene: TRBJ2-2
len: 15
v_gene: TRBV11-3
abundance: -
d_gene: -
CDR3nt: TGTGCCAGCAGCTTAACACTGTCAGGCACCGGGGAGCTGTTTTTT
CDR3aa: CASSLTLSGTGELFF

j_gene: TRBJ1-5
len: 14
v_gene: TRBV7-2
abundance: -
d_gene: -
CDR3nt: TGTGCCAGCAGTTATGCAGGTGGCGGGCAGCCCCAGCATTTT
CDR3aa: CASSYAGGGQPQHF

j_gene: TRBJ2-5
len: 13
v_gene: TRBV7-2
abundance: few
d_gene: -
CDR3nt: TGTGCCAGCAGCTTATCCAGAGAGGAGACCCAGTACTTC
CDR3aa: CASSLSREETQYF

j_gene: TRBJ1-1
len: 12
v_gene: TRBV19
abundance: -
d_gene: -
CDR3nt: TGTGCCAGTAGTAACCAACCCGAGATCGCTTTCTTT
CDR3aa: CASSNQPEIAFF

j_gene: TRBJ2-1
len: 17
v_gene: TRBV4-2
abundance: -
d_gene: TRBD2
CDR3nt: TGTGCCAGCAGCCCGATGGGACTAACAACCACCTACAATGAGCAGTTCTTC
CDR3aa: CASSPMGLTTTYNEQFF

j_gene: TRBJ1-2
len: 13
v_gene: TRBV15
abundance: -
d_gene: -
CDR3nt: TGTGCCACCAGCAGAGCGGCAGGCTATGGCTACACCTTC
CDR3aa: CATSRAAGYGYTF

j_gene: TRBJ2-2
len: 16
v_gene: TRBV14
abundance: -
d_gene: -
CDR3nt: TGTGCCAGCAGCCAAGGGGTGACACAGAACACCGGGGAGCTGTTTTTT
CDR3aa: CASSQGVTQNTGELFF

j_gene: TRBJ2-3
len: 12
v_gene: TRBV12-5
abundance: -
d_gene: -
CDR3nt: TGTGCTAGTGGTCCCCCGACACCTGAAGCCTTTTTT
CDR3aa: CASGPPTPEAFF

j_gene: TRBJ1-6
len: 16
v_gene: TRBV27
abundance: -
d_gene: -
CDR3nt: TGTGCCAGCAGTTCCTCACAGGGCCTCTATAATTCACCCCTCCACTTT
CDR3aa: CASSSSQGLYNSPLHF

j_gene: TRBJ1-6
len: 15
v_gene: TRBV5-4
abundance: -
d_gene: -
CDR3nt: TGTGCCAGCAGCCAACAGGGAGCAGGGGCATCACCCCTCCACTTT
CDR3aa: CASSQQGAGASPLHF

j_gene: TRBJ2-2
len: 14
v_gene: TRBV7-6
abundance: few
d_gene: -
CDR3nt: TGTGCCAGCAGCTTAGATCGGGTGGCCGGGGAGCTGTTTTTT
CDR3aa: CASSLDRVAGELFF

j_gene: TRBJ1-3
len: 16
v_gene: TRBV13
abundance: -
d_gene: TRBD1
CDR3nt: TGTGCCAGCAGCTCCAGGGGGCTAATGGGTGGAAACACCATATATTTT
CDR3aa: CASSSRGLMGGNTIYF

j_gene: TRBJ2-5
len: 14
v_gene: TRBV18
abundance: -
d_gene: -
CDR3nt: TGTGCCAGCTCATCACAGGGAGATTACGAGACCCAGTACTTC
CDR3aa: CASSSQGDYETQYF

j_gene: TRBJ1-2
len: 14
v_gene: TRBV6-5
abundance: -
d_gene: TRBD1
CDR3nt: TGTGCCAGCAGTGCTTTCCGGGACAGGGCGAATCACACCTTC
CDR3aa: CASSAFRDRANHTF

j_gene: TRBJ2-2
len: 17
v_gene: TRBV7-6
abundance: -
d_gene: TRBD2
CDR3nt: TGTGCCAGCAGCTTAAGCCCCCAGCGGGGGGGCACCGGGGAGCTGTTTTTT
CDR3aa: CASSLSPQRGGTGELFF